The present entry profiles one T cell receptor beta chain with its context. Antigen unknown. The CDR3 is 14 amino acids. V lost 6 bases and J 0 bases, leaving 13 bases between the germline ends. Germline V gene sequence: CDR1 SGHRS, CDR2 YFSETQ. The data originate from a study of response to subunit inactivated influenza vaccine. In TCRdb, the RT-PCR reads were re-called with MiXCR into one record per CDR3 protein. The sample carries roughly 700,000 distinct CDR3 sequences, 15% to 19% recorded once. Study results and limitations: Authors suggested few new T cells are recruited by each seasonal influenza vaccination.

This receptor was obtained from a man aged 45-65 years who received an inactivated influenza vaccine. This chain links TRBV5-1 with TRBJ2-7; TRBD1 might be the D (5 bases). The sequencing used PBMCs from blood, collected roughly 12 days after vaccination. CDR3 DNA sequence: TGCGCCAGCACCCCCGACAGCCTCTCCTACGAGCAGTACTTC. Encoded protein: CASTPDSLSYEQYF.